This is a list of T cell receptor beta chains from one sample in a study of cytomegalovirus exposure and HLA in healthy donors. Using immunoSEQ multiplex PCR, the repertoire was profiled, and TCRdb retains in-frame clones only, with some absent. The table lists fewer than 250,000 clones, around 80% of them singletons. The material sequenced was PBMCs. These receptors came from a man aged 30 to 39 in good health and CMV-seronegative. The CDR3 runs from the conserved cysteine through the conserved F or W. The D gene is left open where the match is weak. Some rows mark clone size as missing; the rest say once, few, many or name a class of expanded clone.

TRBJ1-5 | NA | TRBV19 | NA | TGTGCCAGTAGTATAGTCGCGGGGGTTAGCAATCAGCCCCAGCATTTT | CASSIVAGVSNQPQHF
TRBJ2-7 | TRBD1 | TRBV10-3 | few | TGTGCCATCAGTGAGGGCAGGGGGTTTTCCTACGAGCAGTACTTC | CAISEGRGFSYEQYF
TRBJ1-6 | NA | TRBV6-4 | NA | TGTGCCAGCAGTGACTCGAATAGAACAGGGAAGTCCTATAATTCACCCCTCCACTTT | CASSDSNRTGKSYNSPLHF
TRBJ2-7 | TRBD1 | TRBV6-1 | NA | TGTGCCAGCAGTGAGAGACAGGGTAATGTCTACGAGCAGTACTTC | CASSERQGNVYEQYF
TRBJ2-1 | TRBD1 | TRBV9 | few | TGTGCCAGCAGCGTCTTTTCCGGGACAGCCTACAATGAGCAGTTCTTC | CASSVFSGTAYNEQFF
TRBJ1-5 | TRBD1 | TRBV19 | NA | TGTGCCACCCGGGGACAGGGTGGTCAGCCCCAGCATTTT | CATRGQGGQPQHF
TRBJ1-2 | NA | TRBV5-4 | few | TGTGCCAGCAGCTTGTTCAAAGGGGCCCTTGGCTACACCTTC | CASSLFKGALGYTF
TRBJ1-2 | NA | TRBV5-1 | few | TGCGCCAGCAGCTTGGCCAACGCCGAGGGTGGCTACACCTTC | CASSLANAEGGYTF
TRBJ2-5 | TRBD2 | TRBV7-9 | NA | TGTGCCAGCAGCTTGGGACTAGCGAGGAGAGAGACCCAGTACTTC | CASSLGLARRETQYF
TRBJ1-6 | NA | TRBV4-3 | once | TGCGCCAGCAGCCAAGATCGACAGATCACGGTTCCGTCACCCCTCCACTTT | CASSQDRQITVPSPLHF
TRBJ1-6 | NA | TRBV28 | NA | TGTGCCAGCAGTCCCCGTTCCAGCTCCTATAATTCACCCCTCCACTTT | CASSPRSSSYNSPLHF
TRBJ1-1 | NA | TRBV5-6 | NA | TGTGCCAGCAGCTTGGGAGGGGGCACTGAAGCTTTCTTT | CASSLGGGTEAFF
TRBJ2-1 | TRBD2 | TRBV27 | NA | TGTGCCAGCAGTCCCTTAGCGGGGGGGGTGGGAGAGCAGTTCTTC | CASSPLAGGVGEQFF
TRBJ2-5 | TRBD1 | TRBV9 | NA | TGTGCCAGCACTCTAGAGGGGACAGGGGAAGAGACCCAGTACTTC | CASTLEGTGEETQYF
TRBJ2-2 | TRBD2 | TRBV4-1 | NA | TGCGCCAGCAGCCAAGTGCTAATAGGACTAGCGGATACCGGGGAGCTGTTTTTT | CASSQVLIGLADTGELFF
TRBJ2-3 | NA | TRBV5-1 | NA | TGCGCCAGCAGCTTCAGGGTAATAAGCACAGATACGCAGTATTTT | CASSFRVISTDTQYF
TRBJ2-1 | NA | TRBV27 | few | TGTGCCAGCAGCAACGGGGGTACGAGCTCCTACAATGAGCAGTTCTTC | CASSNGGTSSYNEQFF
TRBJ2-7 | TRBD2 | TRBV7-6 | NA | TGTGCCAGCAGCCCAAATGCGGGGGTTAGCTCCTACGAGCAGTACTTC | CASSPNAGVSSYEQYF
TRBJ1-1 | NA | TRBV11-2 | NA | TGTGCCAGCAGCTTAGATTATACTGAAGCTTTCTTT | CASSLDYTEAFF
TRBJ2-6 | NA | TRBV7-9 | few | TGTGCCAGCAGCCAGGGTTTTGGGGCCAACGTCCTGACTTTC | CASSQGFGANVLTF
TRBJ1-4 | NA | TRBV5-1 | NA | TGCGCCAGCAGCTTAGGGAGGGGAGTGGCTAATGAAAAACTGTTTTTT | CASSLGRGVANEKLFF
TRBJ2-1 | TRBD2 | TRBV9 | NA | TGTGCCAGCGGGGATAGCGGGGTCTACAATGAGCAGTTCTTC | CASGDSGVYNEQFF
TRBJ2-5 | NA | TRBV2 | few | TGTGCCAGCAGGGTCCGGGGGACCCAAGAGACCCAGTACTTC | CASRVRGTQETQYF
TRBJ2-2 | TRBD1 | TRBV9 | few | TGTGCCAGCAGCGTCGTTAGCGGGACAGGGGCCGGGGAGCTGTTTTTT | CASSVVSGTGAGELFF
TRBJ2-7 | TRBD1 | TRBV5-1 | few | TGCGCCAGCAGCATGGGGACAGGGCCCTACGAGCAGTACTTC | CASSMGTGPYEQYF
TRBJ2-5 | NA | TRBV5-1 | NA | TGCGCCAGCAGTCAAGAGGCCCAGTACTTC | CASSQEAQYF
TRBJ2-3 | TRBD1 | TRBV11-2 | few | TGTGCCAGCAGCCCAGGACAGGTTAGCACAGATACGCAGTATTTT | CASSPGQVSTDTQYF
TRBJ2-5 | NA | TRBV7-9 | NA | TGTGCCAGCAGCTTACGGTTGGAGACCCAGTACTTC | CASSLRLETQYF
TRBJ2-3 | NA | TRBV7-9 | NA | TGTTCCAGCAGCTTAGGAGGAGAAACGCAGTATTTT | CSSSLGGETQYF
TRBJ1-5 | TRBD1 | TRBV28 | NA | TGTGCCAGCAGCTCATGGGACAGGGGGCGGCCCAGCAATCAGCCCCAGCATTTT | CASSSWDRGRPSNQPQHF
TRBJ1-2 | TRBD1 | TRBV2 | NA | TGTGCCAGCAGTGAAGCGGCGGACAGGGCTGGCTACACCTTC | CASSEAADRAGYTF
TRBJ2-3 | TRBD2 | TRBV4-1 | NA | TGCGCCAGCAGCCAGGGGAGCGGGGGGGCCGGAGATACGCAGTATTTT | CASSQGSGGAGDTQYF
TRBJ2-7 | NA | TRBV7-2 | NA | TGTGCCAGCAGCTTGGGCAGGGATCGAAGCGAGCAGTACTTC | CASSLGRDRSEQYF
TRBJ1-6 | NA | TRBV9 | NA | TGTGCCAGCAGCGTAGACGGCTCCTATAATTCACCCCTCCACTTT | CASSVDGSYNSPLHF
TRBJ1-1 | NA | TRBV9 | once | TGTGCCAGCAGCGCTGGGGGACATTTGAACACTGAAGCTTTCTTT | CASSAGGHLNTEAFF
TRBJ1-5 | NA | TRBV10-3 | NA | TGTGCCATCAGTGAAGTGGCCGATCAGCCCCAGCATTTT | CAISEVADQPQHF
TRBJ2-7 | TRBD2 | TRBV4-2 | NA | TGTGCCAGCAGCCAGGGCGGGGGGACTACCTACGAGCAGTACTTC | CASSQGGGTTYEQYF
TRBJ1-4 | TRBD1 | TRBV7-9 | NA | TGTGCCAGCAGCCAGCGGACAGGTGCAACTAATGAAAAACTGTTTTTT | CASSQRTGATNEKLFF
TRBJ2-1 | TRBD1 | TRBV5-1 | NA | TGCGCCAGCAGCATTCGACAGGGGGAAGGCAATGAGCAGTTCTTC | CASSIRQGEGNEQFF
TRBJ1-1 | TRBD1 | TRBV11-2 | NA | TGTGCCAGCAGCTTATTTCAGGGGGACACTGAAGCTTTCTTT | CASSLFQGDTEAFF
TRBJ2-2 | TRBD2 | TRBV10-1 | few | TGCGCCAGCAGTGAATGGTGGGGGGGGAACACCGGGGAGCTGTTTTTT | CASSEWWGGNTGELFF
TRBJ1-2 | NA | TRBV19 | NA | TGTGCCAGTACCCCGGGAGAAGTAAACAACTATGGCTACACCTTC | CASTPGEVNNYGYTF
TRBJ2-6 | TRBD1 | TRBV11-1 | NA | TGTGCCAGCAGCTTAGCCCCGGGACAGGCATCCCCTGGGGCCAGCGTCCTGACTTTC | CASSLAPGQASPGASVLTF
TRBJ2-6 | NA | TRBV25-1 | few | TGTGCCAGCAGTGAATTAGGATCCTCTGGGGCCAGCGTCCTGACTTTC | CASSELGSSGASVLTF
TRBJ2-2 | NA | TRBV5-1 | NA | TGCGCCAGCAGCTTAACCACCGGGGTGAACACCGGGGAGCTGTTTTTT | CASSLTTGVNTGELFF